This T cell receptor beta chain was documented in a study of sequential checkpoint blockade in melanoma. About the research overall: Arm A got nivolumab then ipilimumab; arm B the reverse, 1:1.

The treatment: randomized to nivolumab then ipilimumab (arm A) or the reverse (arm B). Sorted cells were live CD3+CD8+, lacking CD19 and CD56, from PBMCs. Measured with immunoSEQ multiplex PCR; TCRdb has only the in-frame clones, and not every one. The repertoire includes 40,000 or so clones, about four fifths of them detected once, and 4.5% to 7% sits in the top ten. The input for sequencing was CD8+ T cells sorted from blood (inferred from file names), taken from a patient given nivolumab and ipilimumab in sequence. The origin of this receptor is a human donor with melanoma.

CDR3 sequence (DNA): TGTGCCAGCAGCTTGGGGACACCGAACACCGGGGAGCTGTTTTTT. This gives the protein CASSLGTPNTGELFF. The chain links TRBV5-4 to TRBJ2-2; D might be TRBD1 (5 bases). V was cut by 0 bases and J by 0 bases, with 6 bases left in between. The CDR3 loop spans 15 amino acids. Per the germline V gene, CDR1 is SGHNT and CDR2 is YYREEE (reference sequence). Looking up the rest from reference TRBV5-4 and TRBJ2-2 gives the full variable domain: ETGVTQSPTHLIKTRGQQVTLRCSSQSGHNTVSWYQQALGQGPQFIFQYYREEENGRGNFPPRFSGLQFPNYSSELNVNALELDDSALYLCASSLGTPNTGELFFGEGSRLTVL.